The present entry profiles one T cell receptor beta chain with its context. Exposed participants encountered a COVID-19 case during the 2 weeks preceding study entry. This record comes from a study of blood T cell repertoires in COVID-19. CDR3 length: 10 amino acids. V was shortened by 2 bases and J by 10 bases, with 8 bases between the two germline ends. Germline-derived CDR1 and CDR2 are DFQATT and SNEGSKA (reference sequence). The method was immunoSEQ multiplex PCR; TCRdb's version includes in-frame clones alone and lacks a portion of them. Of roughly 190,000 clones in the sample, roughly 84% were seen once.

This TCR came from a woman aged 30 to 39 who had been exposed to COVID-19. The sequenced material came from PBMCs or T cells enriched from blood (not recorded which). The V and J genes are TRBV20-1 and TRBJ1-1, with D hard to call. This chain's CDR3 is CSARFNRAFF. The CDR3 coding sequence is TGCAGTGCTAGATTCAACAGAGCTTTCTTT.